The entry below describes one TCR beta chain. Its antigen is unidentified. This record comes from a study of blood T cells in healthy people across ages. Turning to the study itself: Template switching retrieved approximately one barcoded beta molecule for each two T cells. Study observations and caveats: Leaving the PBMCs unsorted stopped any conclusive comparison of naive versus antigen-experienced cells.

Primed by a sample-barcoded 5' primer and a J-beta primer mix, a second PCR proceeded for about 6 to 11 cycles. TCRdb recomputed calls from the 5' RACE reads with MiXCR, one row per CDR3 protein. The repertoire holds around 1.5 million distinct CDR3 sequences, with 30% to 35% as singletons. Each donor was a healthy Caucasian individual from Russia, aged roughly 6 to 95. Germline loops: CDR1 SNHLY, CDR2 FYNNEI. Trimming cost V 1 base and J 8 bases; bases outside gene matches: 1. The CDR3 is made up of 15 amino acids. Sequenced material: blood. The chain carries TRBV2 and TRBJ2-1; 14 bases align to TRBD2. The clonotype comes from a woman aged 25 to 39 in good health. The chain's CDR3 is CASSEGGLAGDEQFF. The CDR3 bases are TGTGCCAGCAGTGAAGGGGGACTAGCGGGGGATGAGCAGTTCTTC. The whole variable domain, remainder taken from reference TRBV2 and TRBJ2-1, is EPEVTQTPSHQVTQMGQEVILRCVPISNHLYFYWYRQILGQKVEFLVSFYNNEISEKSEIFDDQFSVERPDGSNFTLKIRSTKLEDSAMYFCASSEGGLAGDEQFFGPGTRLTVL.